These T cell receptor beta chains were read from a single sample in a study of T cell changes during pregnancy in multiple sclerosis. Here immunoSEQ multiplex PCR was the method, and the copy in TCRdb shows in-frame clones only, minus some. The sample shows some 99,000 clones, about 91% of them seen only once. The specimen comprised peripheral blood, sampled after pregnancy. The receptor source for this set is a female donor in good health, enrolled as a control in a pregnancy study. Both conserved end residues are part of each CDR3. A D gene is named only where the DNA matches it firmly. Only part of the rows carry a size: once, few, many, or a class if the clone is expanded.

>TRBV11-2|13|TRBD2|-|TRBJ2-5
CASRLFGGETQYF
TGTGCCAGCAGACTTTTCGGGGGGGAGACCCAGTACTTC
>TRBV30|17|-|-|TRBJ1-5
CAWSGRGGIGGNQPQHF
TGTGCCTGGAGTGGACGGGGGGGTATAGGGGGCAATCAGCCCCAGCATTTT
>TRBV9|18|TRBD2|-|TRBJ2-2
CASSEGLAGAKGFGELFF
TGTGCCAGCAGCGAGGGACTAGCGGGGGCGAAAGGATTCGGGGAGCTGTTTTTT
>TRBV10-1|12|-|-|TRBJ2-7
CASPSGTYEQYF
TGCGCCAGCCCCAGCGGTACCTACGAGCAGTACTTC
>TRBV9|16|-|-|TRBJ1-2
CASSLTLQGDGYGYTF
TGTGCCAGCAGCTTGACTTTACAGGGAGATGGCTATGGCTACACCTTC
>TRBV7-9|15|TRBD2|-|TRBJ2-1
CASSRLAGSYNEQFF
TGTGCCAGCAGCCGACTAGCGGGCTCCTACAATGAGCAGTTCTTC
>TRBV5-4|14|TRBD1|-|TRBJ2-7
CASSLDRVPYEQYF
TGTGCCAGCAGCCTCGACAGGGTACCCTACGAGCAGTACTTC
>TRBV30|13|TRBD1|-|TRBJ2-7
CAWSVGRGYEQYF
TGTGCCTGGAGTGTGGGCAGGGGGTACGAGCAGTACTTC
>TRBV2|14|TRBD1|-|TRBJ1-1
CASILDRLNTEAFF
TGTGCCAGCATCCTGGACAGGTTGAACACTGAAGCTTTCTTT
>TRBV7-3|15|TRBD1|-|TRBJ1-1
CASSLDRGRVAEAFF
TGTGCCAGCAGCTTAGACAGGGGGAGAGTCGCTGAAGCTTTCTTT
>TRBV5-1|16|TRBD1|-|TRBJ1-3
CASSEQGQGYGNTIYF
TGCGCCAGCAGTGAGCAGGGACAGGGGTATGGAAACACCATATATTTT
>TRBV29-1|10|-|-|TRBJ1-1
CSVVGRVVFF
TGCAGCGTTGTCGGCAGGGTAGTTTTCTTT
>TRBV27|13|TRBD1|-|TRBJ2-7
CASSLPGGGEQYF
TGTGCCAGCAGTTTACCAGGGGGCGGCGAGCAGTACTTC
>TRBV4-2|14|-|-|TRBJ2-2
CASSVDRGGGELFF
TGTGCCAGCAGCGTTGACCGGGGAGGCGGGGAGCTGTTTTTT
>TRBV13|15|-|-|TRBJ1-1
CASSNRAGRNTEAFF
TGTGCCAGCAGCAACCGCGCGGGGCGGAACACTGAAGCTTTCTTT
>TRBV19|11|-|-|TRBJ2-1
CASSRHTEQFF
TGTGCCAGTAGTAGGCACACTGAGCAGTTCTTC
>TRBV7-5|18|-|once|TRBJ2-4
CARSLLLAAPPPKNIQYF
TGTGCCAGAAGCTTGCTACTAGCGGCTCCACCCCCCAAAAACATTCAGTACTTC
>TRBV5-1|18|-|once|TRBJ1-1
CASSLASANLKGVTEAFF
TGCGCCAGCAGCTTGGCCTCGGCGAACCTCAAGGGGGTCACTGAAGCTTTCTTT
>TRBV19|14|-|-|TRBJ1-1
CASSLGGRNTEAFF
TGTGCCAGTAGCCTGGGGGGGCGGAACACTGAAGCTTTCTTT
>TRBV7-9|15|-|-|TRBJ1-1
CASSLGTVMNTEAFF
TGTGCCAGCAGCTTAGGGACAGTGATGAACACTGAAGCTTTCTTT
>TRBV18|16|-|-|TRBJ1-5
CASSPYPGNSNQPQHF
TGTGCCAGCTCACCATATCCGGGGAATAGCAATCAGCCCCAGCATTTT
>TRBV29-1|13|TRBD1|-|TRBJ1-2
CSVEDRGVYGYTF
TGCAGCGTTGAGGACAGGGGAGTATATGGCTACACCTTC
>TRBV30|13|-|-|TRBJ1-3
CAGGGSSGNTIYF
TGTGCCGGGGGGGGGAGCTCTGGAAACACCATATATTTT
>TRBV6-5|14|-|-|TRBJ1-1
CASSYSVRNTEAFF
TGTGCCAGCAGTTACTCTGTTAGAAACACTGAAGCTTTCTTT
>TRBV6-4|17|TRBD2|-|TRBJ2-1
CASSDSVGTSGGNEQFF
TGTGCCAGCAGTGATTCCGTCGGGACTAGCGGGGGGAATGAGCAGTTCTTC
>TRBV7-9|15|-|-|TRBJ1-2
CASSLYDGGNYGYTF
TGTGCCAGCAGCCTATACGACGGAGGAAACTATGGCTACACCTTC
>TRBV5-1|16|TRBD1|-|TRBJ2-6
CASRPGTGSGANVLTF
TGCGCCAGCAGGCCCGGGACAGGGTCTGGGGCCAACGTCCTGACTTTC
>TRBV15|14|-|-|TRBJ1-2
CATSRDRGGHGYTF
TGTGCCACCAGCAGAGATCGGGGGGGTCACGGCTACACCTTC
>TRBV5-1|11|-|-|TRBJ2-1
CASSPGEIRFF
TGCGCCAGCAGCCCCGGGGAGATTCGGTTCTTC
>TRBV6-5|13|-|-|TRBJ2-3
CAVRTASTDTQYF
TGTGCCGTCCGGACAGCTAGCACAGATACGCAGTATTTT
>TRBV6-5|14|-|-|TRBJ2-2
CASSYAGHTGELFF
TGTGCCAGCAGTTACGCAGGGCACACCGGGGAGCTGTTTTTT
>TRBV4-1|16|-|-|TRBJ2-1
CASSQGSGSSYNEQFF
TGCGCCAGCAGCCAGGGTTCGGGGAGCTCCTACAATGAGCAGTTCTTC
>TRBV6-1|15|TRBD1|-|TRBJ2-3
CASSEATGGNQPQYF
TGTGCCAGCAGTGAAGCAACAGGGGGCAATCAGCCCCAGTATTTT
>TRBV6-1|19|-|-|TRBJ2-6
CASSENVGGHLSGANVLTF
TGTGCCAGCAGTGAAAATGTTGGGGGACACCTCTCTGGGGCCAACGTCCTGACTTTC
>TRBV4-1|14|-|-|TRBJ1-1
CASSQGDINTEAFF
TGCGCCAGCAGCCAAGGCGATATCAACACTGAAGCTTTCTTT
>TRBV30|12|TRBD1|-|TRBJ1-5
CAWSGGGQPQHF
TGTGCCTGGAGTGGAGGGGGCCAGCCCCAGCATTTT
>TRBV7-3|16|TRBD1|-|TRBJ1-1
CASSLYPTGANTEAFF
TGTGCCAGCAGCTTATACCCGACAGGGGCGAACACTGAAGCTTTCTTT
>TRBV5-4|15|-|-|TRBJ2-1
CASSSPNRVGNEQFF
TGTGCCAGCAGCTCCCCGAACAGGGTAGGGAATGAGCAGTTCTTC
>TRBV2|13|TRBD2|-|TRBJ2-3
CASGAGNTDTQYF
TGTGCCAGCGGAGCGGGGAACACAGATACGCAGTATTTT
>TRBV10-3|14|-|once|TRBJ1-4
CAIKPRDLYQKLFF
TGTGCCATCAAACCCCGGGACTTGTACCAAAAACTGTTTTTT
>TRBV18|14|-|once|TRBJ2-5
CASSPGLLQETQYF
TGTGCCAGCTCTCCAGGGCTCCTACAAGAGACCCAGTACTTC
>TRBV5-4|15|-|-|TRBJ2-7
CASSPGGDRSYEQYF
TGTGCCAGCAGCCCAGGTGGAGACAGGTCCTACGAGCAGTACTTC
>TRBV6-6|15|-|-|TRBJ1-2
CASSLWSEQADGYTF
TGTGCCAGCAGTTTATGGTCAGAACAGGCAGATGGCTACACCTTC
>TRBV19|18|TRBD2|-|TRBJ2-3
CASSQRLAGGPLLYTQYF
TGTGCCAGTTCCCAGAGACTAGCGGGGGGGCCCCTTCTGTATACGCAGTATTTT
>TRBV5-1|15|-|-|TRBJ1-5
CASSLVSGDNQPQHF
TGCGCCAGCAGCTTGGTGAGCGGGGACAATCAGCCCCAGCATTTT
>TRBV29-1|15|TRBD1|-|TRBJ1-4
CSVGGLGTGLEKLFF
TGCAGCGTTGGCGGTCTCGGGACAGGGCTTGAAAAACTGTTTTTT
>TRBV27|18|TRBD2|-|TRBJ2-5
CASSPLAGGMGGVETQYF
TGTGCCAGCAGTCCGCTAGCGGGGGGAATGGGCGGAGTTGAGACCCAGTACTTC
>TRBV6-6|16|-|-|TRBJ2-5
CASSFTGTSGQETQYF
TGTGCCAGCAGTTTCACGGGGACATCGGGTCAAGAGACCCAGTACTTC
>TRBV2|16|TRBD2|-|TRBJ2-3
CASSLLASRPVSPQYF
TGTGCCAGCAGCCTACTAGCGAGCAGGCCCGTGAGCCCGCAGTATTTT
>TRBV7-2|15|-|-|TRBJ2-6
CASSLGFTGANVLTF
TGTGCCAGCAGCTTAGGTTTTACTGGGGCCAACGTCCTGACTTTC
>TRBV9|13|TRBD2|-|TRBJ2-1
CASSLRGDNEQFF
TGTGCCAGCAGCCTGCGGGGGGACAATGAGCAGTTCTTC
>TRBV29-1|13|-|-|TRBJ1-1
CSVAANGSPEAFF
TGCAGCGTGGCGGCGAACGGTTCCCCTGAAGCTTTCTTT
>TRBV7-9|14|-|-|TRBJ2-1
CASSSYGSRGEQFF
TGTGCCAGCAGCTCCTACGGGAGTAGGGGTGAGCAGTTCTTC
>TRBV6-1|15|TRBD2|-|TRBJ2-7
CASSQEEGGPYEQYF
TGTGCCAGCAGTCAAGAGGAGGGAGGGCCGTACGAGCAGTACTTC
>TRBV28|13|TRBD1|-|TRBJ1-2
CASSSGQLNGYTF
TGTGCCAGCAGTTCGGGACAGCTCAATGGCTACACCTTC